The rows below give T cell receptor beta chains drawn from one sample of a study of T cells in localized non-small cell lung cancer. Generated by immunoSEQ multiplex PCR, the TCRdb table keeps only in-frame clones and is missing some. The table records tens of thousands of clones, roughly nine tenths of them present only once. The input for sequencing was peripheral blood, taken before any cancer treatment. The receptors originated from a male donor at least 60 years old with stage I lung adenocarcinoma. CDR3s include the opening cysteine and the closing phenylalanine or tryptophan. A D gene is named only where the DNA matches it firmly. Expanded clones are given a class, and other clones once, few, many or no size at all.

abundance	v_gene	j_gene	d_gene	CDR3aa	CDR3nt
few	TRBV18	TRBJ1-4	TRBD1	CASSPGDRGEKLFF	TGTGCCAGCTCACCAGGGGACAGGGGTGAAAAACTGTTTTTT
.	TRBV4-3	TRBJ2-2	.	CASSRSLDTGELFF	TGCGCCAGCAGCCGATCATTAGACACCGGGGAGCTGTTTTTT
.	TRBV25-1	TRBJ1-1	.	CASSEPTGFGTEAFF	TGTGCCAGCAGTGAGCCTACAGGGTTCGGGACTGAAGCTTTCTTT
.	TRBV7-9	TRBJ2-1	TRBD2	CASSLGTGRNEQFF	TGTGCCAGCAGCTTGGGGACCGGGAGGAATGAGCAGTTCTTC
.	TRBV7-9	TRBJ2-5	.	CASMFAVGQETQYF	TGTGCCAGCATGTTCGCGGTCGGACAAGAGACCCAGTACTTC
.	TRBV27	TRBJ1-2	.	CASSYNSKLGGYTF	TGTGCCAGCAGTTACAATTCCAAGTTGGGTGGCTACACCTTC
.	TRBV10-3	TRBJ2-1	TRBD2	CAISEKRENNEQFF	TGTGCCATCAGTGAAAAGCGGGAGAACAATGAGCAGTTCTTC
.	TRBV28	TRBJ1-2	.	CASRAHGVNYGYTF	TGTGCCAGCAGAGCCCATGGCGTTAACTATGGCTACACCTTC
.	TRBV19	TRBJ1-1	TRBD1	CASSTRGGTGGTEAFF	TGTGCCAGTAGTACTCGGGGAGGGACAGGGGGCACTGAAGCTTTCTTT
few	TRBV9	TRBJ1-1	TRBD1	CASSVGDRGITEAFF	TGTGCCAGCAGCGTAGGGGACAGGGGGATCACTGAAGCTTTCTTT
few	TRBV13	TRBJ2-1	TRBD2	CASSFGAGDKDEQFF	TGTGCCAGCAGCTTCGGGGCGGGAGATAAAGATGAGCAGTTCTTC
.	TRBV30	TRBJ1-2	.	CAWRRAGQNYGYTF	TGTGCCTGGCGTAGGGCGGGGCAGAACTATGGCTACACCTTC
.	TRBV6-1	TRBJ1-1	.	CASSERRSNTEAFF	TGTGCCAGCAGTGAGCGAAGGAGTAATACTGAAGCTTTCTTT
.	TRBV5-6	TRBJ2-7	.	CASSLDRNPSYEQYF	TGTGCCAGCAGCTTGGACAGAAACCCATCCTACGAGCAGTACTTC
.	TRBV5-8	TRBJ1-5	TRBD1	CASSRNQGAGEPQHF	TGTGCCAGCAGCCGGAACCAGGGGGCAGGAGAGCCCCAGCATTTT
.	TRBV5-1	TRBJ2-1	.	CASSSPRDRNNEQFF	TGCGCCAGCAGCTCGCCCCGGGACCGGAACAATGAGCAGTTCTTC
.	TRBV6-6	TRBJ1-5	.	CASSQRQVPNQPQHF	TGTGCCAGCAGCCAACGACAGGTCCCGAATCAGCCCCAGCATTTT
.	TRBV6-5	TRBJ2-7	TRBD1	CASSSGQGLHEQYF	TGTGCCAGCAGTTCGGGACAGGGCTTACACGAGCAGTACTTC
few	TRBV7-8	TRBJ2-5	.	CASSLRPETQYF	TGTGCCAGCAGCTTAAGGCCCGAGACCCAGTACTTC
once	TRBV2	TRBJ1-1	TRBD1	CASSTRTGLNTEAFF	TGTGCCAGCAGTACCCGGACAGGGTTGAACACTGAAGCTTTCTTT
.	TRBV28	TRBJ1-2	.	CASSSSFNYGYTF	TGTGCCAGCAGCTCTAGCTTTAACTATGGCTACACCTTC
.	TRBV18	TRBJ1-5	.	CASSPMGESQPQHF	TGTGCCAGCTCACCAATGGGCGAAAGTCAGCCCCAGCATTTT
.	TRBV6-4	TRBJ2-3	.	CASSDTGLATDTQYF	TGTGCCAGCAGTGACACAGGGCTGGCCACAGATACGCAGTATTTT
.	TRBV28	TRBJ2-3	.	CASSSGTGPKRDTQYF	TGTGCCAGCAGTTCGGGCACCGGGCCTAAACGGGATACGCAGTATTTT
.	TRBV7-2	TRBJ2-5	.	CASSSGTLKETQYF	TGTGCCAGCAGCTCTGGGACGCTCAAAGAGACCCAGTACTTC
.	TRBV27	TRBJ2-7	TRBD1	CASRTKGAMVAIPSYEQYF	TGTGCCAGCAGGACCAAGGGGGCCATGGTCGCGATACCTTCCTACGAGCAGTACTTC
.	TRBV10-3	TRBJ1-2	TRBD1	CAIKTGGSSGYTF	TGTGCCATAAAGACAGGGGGCTCCTCTGGCTACACCTTC
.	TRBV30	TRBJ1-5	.	CAWSTQLNQPQHF	TGTGCCTGGAGTACCCAGCTGAATCAGCCCCAGCATTTT
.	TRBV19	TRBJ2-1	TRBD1	CASIGRHGQGNYNEQFF	TGTGCCAGTATCGGGAGACACGGACAGGGAAACTACAATGAGCAGTTCTTC
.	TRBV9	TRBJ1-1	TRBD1	CASSASGTANTEAFF	TGTGCCAGCAGCGCTTCCGGGACAGCGAACACTGAAGCTTTCTTT
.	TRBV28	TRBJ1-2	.	CASSLSDGYYGYTF	TGTGCCAGCAGTTTATCAGACGGGTACTATGGCTACACCTTC
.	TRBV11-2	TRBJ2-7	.	CASSLDYFRWGQGNEQYF	TGTGCCAGCAGCTTAGATTATTTTCGTTGGGGGCAGGGGAACGAGCAGTACTTC
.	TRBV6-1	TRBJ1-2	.	CASTRGGANYGYTF	TGTGCCAGCACTCGCGGGGGGGCTAACTATGGCTACACCTTC
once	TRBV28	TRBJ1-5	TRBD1	CASSFNGQVQPQHF	TGTGCCAGCAGTTTCAACGGACAGGTCCAGCCCCAGCATTTT
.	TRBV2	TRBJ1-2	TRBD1	CASRTQGGGGYTF	TGTGCCAGCAGAACACAGGGGGGCGGGGGCTACACCTTC
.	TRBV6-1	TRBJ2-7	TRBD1	CASSIRDRIYEQYF	TGTGCCAGCAGTATCCGGGACAGAATCTACGAGCAGTACTTC
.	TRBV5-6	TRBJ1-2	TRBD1	CASSLPGQDYGYTF	TGTGCCAGCAGCCTCCCTGGACAGGACTATGGCTACACCTTC
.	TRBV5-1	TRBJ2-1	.	CASSLAQAINEQFF	TGCGCCAGCAGCTTGGCACAGGCGATCAATGAGCAGTTCTTC
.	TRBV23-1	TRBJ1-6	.	CASSHPTANSPLHF	TGCGCCAGCAGTCACCCGACAGCAAATTCACCCCTCCACTTT
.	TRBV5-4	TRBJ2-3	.	CASSFTGGIGLDTQYF	TGTGCCAGCAGCTTTACTGGTGGAATCGGGTTAGATACGCAGTATTTT
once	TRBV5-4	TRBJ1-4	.	CASSLLGGANEKLFF	TGTGCCAGCAGCTTGTTAGGGGGGGCTAATGAAAAACTGTTTTTT
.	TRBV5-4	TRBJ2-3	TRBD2	CASSFFSGRVLMDTQYF	TGTGCCAGCAGCTTCTTCAGCGGGAGGGTTCTCATGGATACGCAGTATTTT
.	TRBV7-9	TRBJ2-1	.	CASSSFLGGLNEQFF	TGTGCCAGCAGCTCCTTCTTAGGGGGGCTTAATGAGCAGTTCTTC